The sequence of this T cell receptor (beta chain) was determined in a study of blood T cells in healthy people across ages. Study-wide findings and caveats: Higher diversity, along with more naive CD4+ cells, distinguished long-lived donors from aged donors. Older individuals had lower TCR beta diversity per million T cells (the decline was roughly linear).

Per-sample yields of isolated PBMCs were at least 6 million. Sample-barcoded 5' priming and a J-beta primer mix drove a second PCR of about 6 to 11 cycles. Each single sample gave us at least 2.5 million CDR3-containing paired-end reads. Each CDR3 protein is one row after TCRdb ran MiXCR on the 5' RACE reads. The sample contains 1.6 million or so distinct CDR3 sequences, roughly a third of which appear only once. Of note for this clonotype: The antigen remains undetermined.

Germline V gene lookup returns CDR1 MDHEN and CDR2 SYDVKM. The CDR3 has 12 residues. Sequencing was performed on blood. This TCR came from a young woman in good health. The chain uses TRBV28 and TRBJ1-2; possible D gene TRBD1, 6 bases. CDR3 sequence: CAAQGWENGYTF. Here the CDR3 DNA reads TGTGCTGCTCAGGGGTGGGAAAATGGCTACACCTTC.